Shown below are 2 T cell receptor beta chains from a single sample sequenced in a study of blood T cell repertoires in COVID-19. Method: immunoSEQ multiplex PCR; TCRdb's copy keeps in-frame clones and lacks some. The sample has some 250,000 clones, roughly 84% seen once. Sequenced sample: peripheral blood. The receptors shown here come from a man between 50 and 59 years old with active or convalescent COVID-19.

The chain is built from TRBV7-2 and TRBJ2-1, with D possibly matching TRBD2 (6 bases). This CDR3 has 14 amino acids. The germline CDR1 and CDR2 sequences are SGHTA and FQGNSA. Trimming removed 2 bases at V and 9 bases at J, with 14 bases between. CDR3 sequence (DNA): TGTGCCAGCAGCTTATCCGGGACTCAAGGTGAGCAGTTCTTC. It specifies CASSLSGTQGEQFF.

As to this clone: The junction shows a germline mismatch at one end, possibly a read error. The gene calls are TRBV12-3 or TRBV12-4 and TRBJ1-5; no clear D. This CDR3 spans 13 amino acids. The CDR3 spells CASSFHSKQPQHF. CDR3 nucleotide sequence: TGTGCCAGCAGTTTCCACAGCAAACAGCCCCAGCATTTT.